This T cell receptor beta chain emerged from a study of T cells after yellow fever vaccination. MiXCR was run by TCRdb on the 5' RACE reads, yielding one entry per CDR3 protein. The sample yields roughly 65,000 distinct CDR3 sequences, approximately 5.9% seen once. Germline V lookup: CDR1 SGHNT, CDR2 YYREEE (reference sequence). V was clipped by 4 bases and J by 1 base; unmatched bases: 7. This CDR3 contains 16 residues. Study findings and constraints: Booster samples showed a return of most primary-vaccination clones (roughly 96% CD4, 70% to 90% CD8). Weaker overall, the secondary response nonetheless peaked faster (day 5 versus 15). The CD4 and CD8 compartments had a small share of their clonotypes in common.

Of note for this clonotype: Its antigen is undetermined.

This specimen was CD4+ T cells sorted from PBMCs, taken approximately 15 days after the first yellow fever vaccination. This sequence originates from a man aged 18 to 29 who received the YFV17D yellow fever vaccine. This chain uses TRBV5-4 with TRBJ2-5, with TRBD1 matching 10 bases. The CDR3 DNA sequence: TGTGCCAGCAGCACCCGGACAGGGGGTGGCCAAGAGACCCAGTACTTC. This gives the protein CASSTRTGGGQETQYF. The whole variable domain, filled in from reference TRBV5-4 and TRBJ2-5, reads ETGVTQSPTHLIKTRGQQVTLRCSSQSGHNTVSWYQQALGQGPQFIFQYYREEENGRGNFPPRFSGLQFPNYSSELNVNALELDDSALYLCASSTRTGGGQETQYFGPGTRLLVL.